The present T cell receptor beta chain was sequenced within a study of blood T cell repertoires in COVID-19. The CDR3 totals 15 residues. Germline V lookup: CDR1 SGHNT, CDR2 YYREEE (reference sequence). V dropped 4 bases and J dropped 6 bases, with 18 bases sitting between them. Only in-frame clones appear in the TCRdb table, and some are missing; sequencing was by immunoSEQ multiplex PCR. The data contain about 100,000 clones, approximately 90% of them singletons. The V and J genes are TRBV5-4 and TRBJ2-3; perhaps TRBD2 as D (5 bases). Sequencing used peripheral blood. The source is a human donor with COVID-19, enrolled during active disease. The donor label of this sample is uncertain. In nucleotides, the CDR3 is TGTGCCAGCAGCATAGGTAGCTGGTCGGGGGATACGCAGTATTTT. It specifies CASSIGSWSGDTQYF.